This TCR beta chain was sequenced for a study of metastatic and nonmetastatic thyroid tumors. At the level of the study: The authors compared repertoires across blood and tumor or nodule tissue from malignant and benign thyroid patients.

Each patient went into thyroid surgery without having received any treatment. With V trimmed by 9 bases and J by 0 bases, 15 bases remained unmatched. Germline V gene lookup returns CDR1 SGHDT and CDR2 YYEEEE. This CDR3 comprises 16 residues. Findings and caveats of the study: In both blood and tumor samples, TCR beta diversity was reported significantly higher for malignant than benign nodules.

Concerning this clone: The antigen is not known.

As handled by the study authors: Building a distant-metastasis classifier for papillary thyroid cancer drew on CDR3 differences across clinicopathological groups. Using MiXCR, TCRdb reanalyzed the PCR reads. The V and J calls here are based on TCRdb, not the publication. The repertoire has 35,000 to 40,000 clones, approximately 30% of them found once; the top ten carry approximately 11%. The chain uses TRBV5-6 and TRBJ2-7, with 7 nucleotides matching TRBD2. The sequencing sample was made of blood. This receptor was taken from a male donor with papillary thyroid cancer or a benign thyroid nodule (not recorded which). Some clones in this sample may be carry-over from other donors' samples. The CDR3 sequence: CAISLCPGLSSYEQYF. CDR3 DNA sequence: TGTGCCATCAGTTTGTGCCCGGGACTAAGCTCCTACGAGCAGTACTTC.